The clone carrying this T cell receptor beta chain was counted a single time. The antigen is undetermined. The sample is drawn from a study of persistence of HIV-infected CD4 T cells. Study-level results: Degenerate expanded CDR3beta sequences were enriched among CMV- and Gag-responding cells.

Stimulation used approximately 9.1 ug/mL lysate from CMV-infected fibroblasts. CD40L/CD69 double-negative CD45RO-high memory CD4+ T cells were collected. Donors had CD4+ T cell counts above 400 cells/uL and were CMV-seropositive. The germline gives CDR1 SQVTM, CDR2 ANQGSEA. The CDR3 spans 14 residues. V dropped 4 bases and J dropped 0 bases, with 10 bases sitting between them. Sequencing used immunoSEQ version 4 in survey mode. TCRdb keeps only in-frame clones here, not all; method: immunoSEQ multiplex PCR. The data contain 35,000 to 45,000 clones, over 80% of them singletons. The source material was CD4+ T cells sorted from PBMCs after roughly 19-hour stimulation, sampled from a patient who received antiretroviral therapy. J is TRBJ1-5 and V is TRBV29-1; possibly TRBD1 for D (5 bases). The receptor's source is an adult man with HIV who was CMV-seropositive. The CDR3 protein is CSVVLGDSNQPQHF. As DNA, the CDR3 is TGCAGCGTTGTACTAGGGGATAGCAATCAGCCCCAGCATTTT.